Listed below are T cell receptor beta chains from one sample, sequenced in a study of T cell responses to AZD1222 COVID-19 vaccine. Measured with immunoSEQ multiplex PCR; TCRdb has only the in-frame clones, and not every one. The sample lists around 110,000 clones; 85% to 90% were seen once. The specimen comprised peripheral blood, sampled on day 0 of AZD1222 vaccination. The receptors stem from an adult in good health. Both conserved end residues are part of each CDR3. The order of the fields is D gene, clone size, V gene, J gene, CDR3 DNA, CDR3 protein. D genes are given only for firm matches. The size field is filled for only some rows; it gives once, few, many or a size class.

d_gene: -
abundance: -
v_gene: TRBV5-1
j_gene: TRBJ1-4
CDR3nt: TGCGCCAGCAGCCGAGAGGGGACTAATGAAAAACTGTTTTTT
CDR3aa: CASSREGTNEKLFF

d_gene: -
abundance: -
v_gene: TRBV9
j_gene: TRBJ1-5
CDR3nt: TGTGCCAGCAGCGTAGGCAGCGGCAATCAGCCCCAGCATTTT
CDR3aa: CASSVGSGNQPQHF

d_gene: TRBD1
abundance: once
v_gene: TRBV11-2
j_gene: TRBJ2-2
CDR3nt: TGTGCCAGCAGCTTGAGGACAGGGCTGAACACCGGGGAGCTGTTTTTT
CDR3aa: CASSLRTGLNTGELFF

d_gene: TRBD1
abundance: -
v_gene: TRBV5-4
j_gene: TRBJ2-7
CDR3nt: TGTGCCAGCAGCTCCCCAGGACAGGGAGACGAGCAGTACTTC
CDR3aa: CASSSPGQGDEQYF

d_gene: -
abundance: -
v_gene: TRBV10-1
j_gene: TRBJ2-3
CDR3nt: TGCGCCAGCAGTAAGTCAGGGGCAGTTCCCCCCACAGATACGCAGTATTTT
CDR3aa: CASSKSGAVPPTDTQYF

d_gene: -
abundance: -
v_gene: TRBV5-1
j_gene: TRBJ1-1
CDR3nt: TGCGCCAGCAGCTTGGGACAAACAGCGACTGAAGCTTTCTTT
CDR3aa: CASSLGQTATEAFF

d_gene: TRBD2
abundance: -
v_gene: TRBV19
j_gene: TRBJ2-5
CDR3nt: TGTGCCAGTAGTATGACTAGCGGGAGAGGGGAAGAGACCCAGTACTTC
CDR3aa: CASSMTSGRGEETQYF

d_gene: TRBD1
abundance: -
v_gene: TRBV29-1
j_gene: TRBJ2-2
CDR3nt: TGCAGCGCCCGGGACAGGGAGTCAAGCGGGGAGCTGTTTTTT
CDR3aa: CSARDRESSGELFF

d_gene: -
abundance: -
v_gene: TRBV6-4
j_gene: TRBJ1-2
CDR3nt: TGTGCCAGCAGTGAAGCCCCGGGCTATGGCTACACCTTC
CDR3aa: CASSEAPGYGYTF

d_gene: -
abundance: -
v_gene: TRBV10-2
j_gene: TRBJ1-2
CDR3nt: TGCGCCAGCAGTGATGTGGTGGCCGGCTATGGCTACACCTTC
CDR3aa: CASSDVVAGYGYTF

d_gene: TRBD1
abundance: -
v_gene: TRBV6-6
j_gene: TRBJ1-1
CDR3nt: TGTGCCAGCAGTACCGCAGGGGGGCACACTGAAGCTTTCTTT
CDR3aa: CASSTAGGHTEAFF

d_gene: -
abundance: -
v_gene: TRBV18
j_gene: TRBJ2-3
CDR3nt: TGTGCCAGCTCACCACCATTCCGCACAGATACGCAGTATTTT
CDR3aa: CASSPPFRTDTQYF

d_gene: -
abundance: few
v_gene: TRBV3-1/TRBV3-2
j_gene: TRBJ1-2
CDR3nt: TGTGCCAGCAGCCAAGACAGTGGCTACACCTTC
CDR3aa: CASSQDSGYTF

d_gene: TRBD1
abundance: once
v_gene: TRBV6-5
j_gene: TRBJ2-1
CDR3nt: TGTGCCAGCCTAGGGACAGAGCTTAACAATGAGCAGTTCTTC
CDR3aa: CASLGTELNNEQFF

d_gene: -
abundance: -
v_gene: TRBV12-5
j_gene: TRBJ2-1
CDR3nt: TGTGCTAGTGGTTACAGGAACAATGAGCAGTTCTTC
CDR3aa: CASGYRNNEQFF

d_gene: -
abundance: -
v_gene: TRBV2
j_gene: TRBJ1-5
CDR3nt: TGTGCCAGCAGTGAAGACCAGCCCCAGCATTTT
CDR3aa: CASSEDQPQHF

d_gene: TRBD1
abundance: -
v_gene: TRBV10-3
j_gene: TRBJ2-6
CDR3nt: TGTGCCATCGGGACAGACGGCTCTGGGGCCAACGTCCTGACTTTC
CDR3aa: CAIGTDGSGANVLTF

d_gene: TRBD1
abundance: -
v_gene: TRBV4-2
j_gene: TRBJ1-2
CDR3nt: TGTGCCAGCAGCCTCGGACAGGTCCAAGGGGTGGGTGGCTACACCTTC
CDR3aa: CASSLGQVQGVGGYTF

d_gene: -
abundance: -
v_gene: TRBV18
j_gene: TRBJ1-1
CDR3nt: TGTGCCAGCTCACCAGCCGAGACAAGTCTGAACACTGAAGCTTTCTTT
CDR3aa: CASSPAETSLNTEAFF

d_gene: -
abundance: -
v_gene: TRBV5-1
j_gene: TRBJ2-2
CDR3nt: TGCGCCAGCAGCCCCTCGGGTCGGGCGGAGACCGGGGAGCTGTTTTTT
CDR3aa: CASSPSGRAETGELFF

d_gene: -
abundance: -
v_gene: TRBV10-3
j_gene: TRBJ2-7
CDR3nt: TGTGCCATCAGTGAGTCCAGGGGGGACAACGAGCAGTACTTC
CDR3aa: CAISESRGDNEQYF

d_gene: -
abundance: -
v_gene: TRBV28
j_gene: TRBJ1-1
CDR3nt: TGTGCCAGCAGTTTGGCCGGGATGAACACTGAAGCTTTCTTT
CDR3aa: CASSLAGMNTEAFF

d_gene: -
abundance: -
v_gene: TRBV2
j_gene: TRBJ2-5
CDR3nt: TGTGCCAGCAGGATGGAAAGGGCCAACCAAGAGACCCAGTACTTC
CDR3aa: CASRMERANQETQYF

d_gene: -
abundance: -
v_gene: TRBV10-1
j_gene: TRBJ1-1
CDR3nt: TGCGCCAGCAGTGTCGACAGGCGCAACACTGAAGCTTTCTTT
CDR3aa: CASSVDRRNTEAFF

d_gene: TRBD2
abundance: -
v_gene: TRBV7-2
j_gene: TRBJ2-2
CDR3nt: TGTGCCAGCAGCCTAGGAATAACTAGCGGGAGTAGCACCGGGGAGCTGTTTTTT
CDR3aa: CASSLGITSGSSTGELFF

d_gene: -
abundance: -
v_gene: TRBV19
j_gene: TRBJ1-6
CDR3nt: TGTGCCAGTCGGGACAACCCCAATTCACCCCTCCACTTT
CDR3aa: CASRDNPNSPLHF

d_gene: TRBD1
abundance: -
v_gene: TRBV6-5
j_gene: TRBJ2-7
CDR3nt: TGTGCCAGCAGTTACGTCGGACAGGGCTACGAGCAGTACTTC
CDR3aa: CASSYVGQGYEQYF

d_gene: -
abundance: -
v_gene: TRBV9
j_gene: TRBJ2-5
CDR3nt: TGTGCCAGCAGCGTCATCGGGATGATGGGGGAGACCCAGTACTTC
CDR3aa: CASSVIGMMGETQYF

d_gene: TRBD1
abundance: -
v_gene: TRBV2
j_gene: TRBJ1-1
CDR3nt: TGTGCCAGCAGCTCAGGGGGCGCCGACACTGAAGCTTTCTTT
CDR3aa: CASSSGGADTEAFF

d_gene: -
abundance: -
v_gene: TRBV7-9
j_gene: TRBJ2-2
CDR3nt: TGTGCCCAGACGTCGATGGGGGACACCGGGGAGCTGTTTTTT
CDR3aa: CAQTSMGDTGELFF

d_gene: -
abundance: -
v_gene: TRBV28
j_gene: TRBJ2-7
CDR3nt: TGTGCCAGCAGTTCTTCTGGGGTTATAAGCTACGAGCAGTACTTC
CDR3aa: CASSSSGVISYEQYF

d_gene: TRBD1
abundance: -
v_gene: TRBV19
j_gene: TRBJ1-4
CDR3nt: TGTGCCAGTAGTACGAAAGGGGGCCGGAACCCCCAAAAACTGTTTTTT
CDR3aa: CASSTKGGRNPQKLFF

d_gene: -
abundance: -
v_gene: TRBV28
j_gene: TRBJ1-2
CDR3nt: TGTGCCAGCAGACAGTTTGTTGACTATGGCTACACCTTC
CDR3aa: CASRQFVDYGYTF

d_gene: TRBD1
abundance: -
v_gene: TRBV7-2
j_gene: TRBJ2-7
CDR3nt: TGTGCCACCTCCCCCCGACAGGGGGCCTACGAGCAGTACTTC
CDR3aa: CATSPRQGAYEQYF

d_gene: -
abundance: -
v_gene: TRBV2
j_gene: TRBJ2-7
CDR3nt: TGTGCCAGCAGTGAAAGAGGGGCCTCTACCTACGAGCAGTACTTC
CDR3aa: CASSERGASTYEQYF

d_gene: TRBD2
abundance: -
v_gene: TRBV7-2
j_gene: TRBJ2-3
CDR3nt: TGTGCCAGCAGCCCCGTGCCCATACTAGCGGGAGGCTCCACAGATACGCAGTATTTT
CDR3aa: CASSPVPILAGGSTDTQYF

d_gene: TRBD2
abundance: -
v_gene: TRBV19
j_gene: TRBJ2-1
CDR3nt: TGTGCCAGTACCGATCGGCTAGCGGCCAGCTCCTACAATGAGCAGTTCTTC
CDR3aa: CASTDRLAASSYNEQFF

d_gene: TRBD1
abundance: -
v_gene: TRBV5-4
j_gene: TRBJ2-3
CDR3nt: TGTGCCAGCAGCTATCCACAGGGGGGCCCAGATACGCAGTATTTT
CDR3aa: CASSYPQGGPDTQYF

d_gene: -
abundance: once
v_gene: TRBV19
j_gene: TRBJ1-1
CDR3nt: TGTGCCAGCCGGCAGGCGCGGGGTAACACTGAAGCTTTCTTT
CDR3aa: CASRQARGNTEAFF

d_gene: -
abundance: once
v_gene: TRBV5-8
j_gene: TRBJ2-5
CDR3nt: TGTGCCAGCAGCTCTTGGGGGAGTGAAGAGACCCAGTACTTC
CDR3aa: CASSSWGSEETQYF

d_gene: -
abundance: -
v_gene: TRBV28
j_gene: TRBJ1-2
CDR3nt: TGTGCCATTCCCTTTTTGGATGGCTACACCTTC
CDR3aa: CAIPFLDGYTF

d_gene: -
abundance: -
v_gene: TRBV5-5
j_gene: TRBJ1-4
CDR3nt: TGTGCCAGCAGCTTGTCTGCAACTAATGAAAAACTGTTTTTT
CDR3aa: CASSLSATNEKLFF

d_gene: -
abundance: -
v_gene: TRBV5-1
j_gene: TRBJ1-2
CDR3nt: TGCGCCAGCAGCCTCTCAATCAGCACCTATGGCTACACCTTC
CDR3aa: CASSLSISTYGYTF

d_gene: -
abundance: -
v_gene: TRBV14
j_gene: TRBJ1-1
CDR3nt: TGTGCCAGCAGCCAAGAAGGGCAGGTGGGGAACACTGAAGCTTTCTTT
CDR3aa: CASSQEGQVGNTEAFF

d_gene: TRBD1
abundance: once
v_gene: TRBV7-9
j_gene: TRBJ1-6
CDR3nt: TGTGCCGGACGACAGGGGGCGCGGAATTCACCCCTCCACTTT
CDR3aa: CAGRQGARNSPLHF

d_gene: -
abundance: -
v_gene: TRBV20-1
j_gene: TRBJ2-1
CDR3nt: TGCAGTGCTAGTGGCTCCAACCTCAATGAGCAGTTCTTC
CDR3aa: CSASGSNLNEQFF

d_gene: TRBD2
abundance: -
v_gene: TRBV28
j_gene: TRBJ2-4
CDR3nt: TGTGCCAGCAGTCCCCGGACTAGCGGGCGGGCCAAAAACATTCAGTACTTC
CDR3aa: CASSPRTSGRAKNIQYF

d_gene: -
abundance: -
v_gene: TRBV10-2
j_gene: TRBJ1-5
CDR3nt: TGCGCCAGCAGTGAGTTTGGGAATCAGCCCCAGCATTTT
CDR3aa: CASSEFGNQPQHF

d_gene: -
abundance: -
v_gene: TRBV7-2
j_gene: TRBJ2-3
CDR3nt: TGTGCCAGCAGCCTCCAAATCGGCCGCGGTACGCAGTATTTT
CDR3aa: CASSLQIGRGTQYF

d_gene: -
abundance: -
v_gene: TRBV11-2
j_gene: TRBJ1-5
CDR3nt: TGTGCCAGCAGCTCCCAGCTTAGCAATCAGCCCCAGCATTTT
CDR3aa: CASSSQLSNQPQHF

d_gene: -
abundance: once
v_gene: TRBV19
j_gene: TRBJ2-7
CDR3nt: TGTGCCAGTAGTGCGGACCATAAGCCCCACGAGCAGTACTTC
CDR3aa: CASSADHKPHEQYF

d_gene: -
abundance: -
v_gene: TRBV18
j_gene: TRBJ2-7
CDR3nt: TGTGCCAGCTCACCCGCAAACTACGAGCAGTACTTC
CDR3aa: CASSPANYEQYF

d_gene: -
abundance: few
v_gene: TRBV28
j_gene: TRBJ1-2
CDR3nt: TGTGCCAGCAGTTTATTCAGGGACCGAATTTATAACTATGGCTACACCTTC
CDR3aa: CASSLFRDRIYNYGYTF

d_gene: -
abundance: once
v_gene: TRBV7-8
j_gene: TRBJ1-2
CDR3nt: TGTGCCAGCAGCCTACAGGGTGGCTATGGCTACACCTTC
CDR3aa: CASSLQGGYGYTF

d_gene: -
abundance: -
v_gene: TRBV5-1
j_gene: TRBJ2-7
CDR3nt: TGCGCCAGCAGCTTGGAGGCAGGGAGCTACGAGCAGTACTTC
CDR3aa: CASSLEAGSYEQYF

d_gene: TRBD2
abundance: -
v_gene: TRBV6-1
j_gene: TRBJ2-5
CDR3nt: TGTGCCAGCCGTGAGGGAGGGTTCCAAGAGACCCAGTACTTC
CDR3aa: CASREGGFQETQYF

d_gene: TRBD1
abundance: -
v_gene: TRBV24-1
j_gene: TRBJ1-1
CDR3nt: TGTGCCACCAGTGATCAACGACAGGGCAACACTGAAGCTTTCTTT
CDR3aa: CATSDQRQGNTEAFF

d_gene: -
abundance: -
v_gene: TRBV5-1
j_gene: TRBJ2-3
CDR3nt: TGCGCCAGCAGCTTGGCCCGGTATGTTGGAGATACGCAGTATTTT
CDR3aa: CASSLARYVGDTQYF

d_gene: TRBD1
abundance: -
v_gene: TRBV6-5
j_gene: TRBJ1-2
CDR3nt: TGTGCCGCGTTCGATCACAGGGGGCGGAATGGCTACACCTTC
CDR3aa: CAAFDHRGRNGYTF

d_gene: -
abundance: -
v_gene: TRBV12-3/TRBV12-4
j_gene: TRBJ2-2
CDR3nt: TGTGCCAGCAGCTCCACAGCCTTCGGGGAGCTGTTTTTT
CDR3aa: CASSSTAFGELFF